The next 5 T cell receptor beta chains were all read from a single sample in a study of vaccination and CD4 T cells after COVID-19. The Oncomine TCR Beta short-read assay was applied to DNA of cultured CD4+ T cells. One entry per CDR3 protein, called by TCRdb with MiXCR from the PCR reads. The repertoire holds tens of thousands of distinct CDR3 sequences, approximately 38% seen once, with about 27% in the top ten. This sample's time point: late sampling 161 to 241 days after vaccination in a few convalescent patients. The treatment is: roughly ten-day PBMC culture with coronavirus spike peptide pools or control peptides (ViraFEST assay). No antigens are known for them. Sequencing was performed on CD4+ T cells from blood, cultured in vitro, taken about 7 months after SARS-CoV-2 vaccination. The receptors derive from a human donor who had recovered from COVID-19.

This sequence joins TRBV20-1 and TRBJ2-3; D ambiguous. This CDR3 has 13 residues. The germline V gene has CDR1 DFQATT and CDR2 SNEGSKA (reference sequence). V was cut by 1 base and J by 0 bases, with 5 bases left in between. This chain's CDR3 is CSARVDSTDTQYF. CDR3 DNA sequence: TGCAGTGCTAGAGTGGATAGCACAGATACGCAGTATTTT.

The gene calls are TRBV20-1 and TRBJ2-3, with 8 bases aligning to TRBD1. The CDR3 contains 18 residues. Germline trimming cut 4 bases from V and 2 bases from J; bases unmatched to any gene: 17. Germline lookup yields CDR1 DFQATT and CDR2 SNEGSKA (reference sequence). The CDR3 sequence is CSAINEILDRGNTDTQYF. CDR3 DNA: TGCAGTGCTATAAACGAAATTCTAGACAGGGGCAACACAGATACGCAGTATTTT.

This clonotype occurred a few times. The V and J genes are TRBV7-8 and TRBJ2-7; D remains unclear. Germline CDR1 reads SGHVS; CDR2 reads FQNEAQ. V gave up 5 bases and J gave up 0 bases, with 8 bases separating them. This CDR3 comprises 13 residues. In DNA form, the CDR3 reads TGTGCCAGCAGCCCATTGGGCTCCTACGAGCAGTACTTC. It codes for CASSPLGSYEQYF.

This clonotype occurred a few times. J is TRBJ1-5 and V is TRBV19; 7 positions agree with TRBD1. Germline CDR1 is LNHDA and CDR2 is SQIVND (reference sequence). V gave up 3 bases and J gave up 3 bases; unmatched junction bases: 5. The CDR3 contains 15 residues. The CDR3 here is CASSISGQDNQPQHF. The CDR3 bases are TGTGCCAGTAGTATTAGCGGACAGGACAATCAGCCCCAGCATTTT.

Concerning this clonotype itself: Germline and junction disagree at one end, which may indicate a read error. This chain links TRBV10-3 with TRBJ2-7; D is perhaps TRBD2 (6 bases). This CDR3 has 14 residues. Germline V gene sequence: CDR1 ENHRY, CDR2 SYGVKD. The CDR3 nucleotides read TGTGCCATCTCTCCGGGGGACTTGTCCTTCGAGCAGTACTTC. It codes for CAISPGDLSFEQYF.